The present T cell receptor (beta chain) was sequenced within a study of blood T cell repertoires in COVID-19. Study summary: COVID-19 samples collected from the United States, Italy and Spain covered acute and convalescent phases. Sources were T cells, B-cell-depleted T cells, or PBMCs; the material itself was cDNA or gDNA.

Per the original methods: Reference gene primer amplification gave nucleated cell count estimates. Libraries were prepared by immunoSEQ multiplex PCR; TCRdb keeps only in-frame clonotypes and omits some of them. V, J and clone size were drawn from that table, and D and trimming were deduced from the DNA. The sample lists nearly 95,000 clones; about 90% were seen once. V dropped 2 bases and J dropped 1; count of bases not matched to a gene: 1. The CDR3 sequence is 14 residues long. Looked up from germline, CDR1 is MNHNY and CDR2 is SVGAGI (reference sequence). The chain couples TRBV6-6 to TRBJ1-1, with 7 positions matching TRBD1. The origin of this receptor is a human donor with active COVID-19. The donor label of this sample is uncertain. Sequenced input: peripheral blood. The CDR3 DNA follows: TGTGCCAGCAGTTACAGGGGGCCGAACACTGAAGCTTTCTTT. As protein: CASSYRGPNTEAFF.